This T cell receptor (beta chain) was identified in a study of OX40 agonist ivuxolimab in advanced cancers. Points from the study as a whole: More expanded clones were found, on average, in CD8+ than in CD4+ T cells.

Comment on this clone: Its specificity is not known.

The CDR3 consists of 15 residues. Germline CDR1 MGHRA, CDR2 YSYEKL. Trimming removed 1 base from V and 6 bases from J, with 13 bases in between. Produced via immunoSEQ multiplex PCR; TCRdb's table is partial and in-frame only. Of approximately 83,000 clones in the sample, approximately 81% were seen once. The TCR was taken from an adult with an advanced solid tumor such as melanoma, head and neck, liver or kidney cancer. The input for sequencing was CD4+ or CD8+ T cells sorted from blood, taken in a trial of the OX40 agonist ivuxolimab. The chain joins TRBV4-1 to TRBJ1-3; a weak D match, TRBD1 (5 bases). The CDR3 nucleotides read TGCGCCAGCAGCCAAGGTGTGGGGGTTGAAAACACCATATATTTT. This sequence encodes CASSQGVGVENTIYF.